The present T cell receptor beta chain was sequenced within a study of blood T cell repertoires in COVID-19. The method was immunoSEQ multiplex PCR; TCRdb's version includes in-frame clones alone and lacks a portion of them. The sample lists about 100,000 clones; more than 80% were seen once. CDR1 is SGHTA and CDR2 is FQGNSA in the germline V gene. V lost 2 bases and J lost 5, with 12 bases in between. This CDR3 contains 14 residues. Sequencing was carried out using peripheral blood. The rearrangement joins TRBV7-2 to TRBJ1-2; possibly TRBD1 for D (5 bases). The source is an elderly man with COVID-19, enrolled during active disease. CDR3 amino acids: CASSLSGQGYGYTF. Here the CDR3 DNA reads TGTGCCAGCAGCTTATCTGGTCAGGGTTATGGCTACACCTTC.